This passage covers 21 T cell receptor beta chains from one sample sequenced in a study of T-cell memory formation after mild COVID-19. MiXCR, applied by TCRdb to the 5' RACE reads, yields one record per CDR3 protein. In the table there are some 120,000 distinct CDR3 sequences, about a sixth of which are singletons. Sequenced: PBMCs or a T cell subset sorted from them (not recorded which). The receptors stem from an adult woman who had mild COVID-19 (a few samples of this study predate the infection). Cell type and time point are not known.

This clonotype occurred many times. The CDR3 region is CSARREGATTGELFF. The CDR3 DNA sequence: TGCAGTGCTAGGAGGGAGGGGGCGACCACCGGGGAGCTGTTTTTT. J is TRBJ2-2 and V is TRBV20-1; the D call may be TRBD1 or TRBD2 (7 bases each). The ends were cut back, 3 bases at V and 4 bases at J, with 15 bases in the middle. Germline V gene sequence: CDR1 DFQATT, CDR2 SNEGSKA (reference sequence). The CDR3 consists of 15 residues.

This clonotype was seen a few times. The J gene is TRBJ1-4, the V gene TRBV27, with 8 bases aligning to TRBD1. The CDR3 totals 17 residues. The V segment lost 5 bases and the J segment 2 bases; nucleotides outside the gene matches: 10. In germline, CDR1 is MNHEY, CDR2 SMNVEV (reference sequence). The CDR3 loop reads CASSRLSGGGTNEKLFF. DNA for the CDR3: TGTGCCAGCAGTCGCCTTTCAGGGGGCGGGACTAATGAAAAACTGTTTTTT.

This clonotype was seen only a few times. This rearrangement joins TRBV7-6 to TRBJ2-1; maybe TRBD2 (6 bases). Germline assignment: CDR1 SGHVS and CDR2 FNYEAQ. V was cut by 4 bases and J by 5 bases, with 15 bases left in between. CDR3 length equals 15 residues. The CDR3: CASSYTRDSNNEQFF. CDR3 sequence (DNA): TGTGCCAGCAGCTACACCCGGGACTCAAACAATGAGCAGTTCTTC.

This clonotype occurred a few times. The genes are TRBV6-4 and TRBJ2-2; D is ambiguous. CDR1 is MRHNA, CDR2 SNTAGT, per germline. Trimming left V 0 bases short and J 4 bases short, with 6 bases between. The CDR3 covers 14 residues. CDR3 nucleotide sequence: TGTGCCAGCAGTGACTCATTCGGCACCGGGGAGCTGTTTTTT. Protein product: CASSDSFGTGELFF.

This clonotype was recorded a few times. V usage is TRBV7-6 and J usage is TRBJ2-7; D possibly corresponds to TRBD2 (7 bases). Germline V gene lookup returns CDR1 SGHVS and CDR2 FNYEAQ. This CDR3 is 14 amino acids long. The V end lost 9 bases, the J end lost 0 bases, and 15 bases lay between the germline ends. The CDR3 DNA follows: TGTGCCAGTTCGAGGGGGGGCTCCTCCTACGAGCAGTACTTC. It codes for CASSRGGSSYEQYF.

This chain connects TRBV6-4 to TRBJ1-5; TRBD1 might be the D (5 bases). Between the trimmed V and J ends, which lost 0 bases and 3 bases, there was a span of 15 bases. Germline V lookup: CDR1 MRHNA, CDR2 SNTAGT. The CDR3 has 17 amino acids. The CDR3 nucleotides are TGTGCCAGCAGTGACTCGACGGACACGGAGATCAATCAGCCCCAGCATTTT. Protein: CASSDSTDTEINQPQHF.

This clonotype was observed a few times. The gene calls are TRBV12-3 or TRBV12-4 and TRBJ2-2, with no clear D. The CDR3 extends over 15 amino acids. V dropped 6 bases and J dropped 3 bases, with 14 bases sitting between them. The CDR3: CASSISRSYTGELFF. CDR3 nucleotides: TGTGCCAGCAGCATCAGTAGGAGTTACACCGGGGAGCTGTTTTTT.

This clonotype has just a few counts. The V call is TRBV6-6, the J call TRBJ2-2, with unresolved D. The V end was cut by 0 bases, the J end by 6 bases, with 5 bases between. Germline values: CDR1 MNHNY, CDR2 SVGAGI (reference sequence). CDR3 size: 13 residues. The CDR3 spells CASSYSSPGELFF. The CDR3 coding sequence is TGTGCCAGCAGTTACTCTAGCCCCGGGGAGCTGTTTTTT.

This clonotype was found a few times. The gene calls are TRBV4-2 and TRBJ2-5; D uncertain. V lost 3 bases, J lost 4 bases, and 9 bases lay in between. The CDR3 sequence is 13 residues long. CDR1 is LGHNA and CDR2 is YNFKEQ in the germline V gene. The DNA for the CDR3 is TGTGCCAGCAGCCAGGGAAAGAGAGAGACCCAGTACTTC. Amino acids: CASSQGKRETQYF.

This clonotype was detected many times. The rearrangement links TRBV29-1 to TRBJ1-1; no firm D call. Germline lookup yields CDR1 SQVTM and CDR2 ANQGSEA. With 4 bases removed from V and 5 bases from J, the gap between germline ends came to 14 bases. This CDR3 spans 13 amino acids. CDR3 amino acids: CSVGEATGTEAFF. For the CDR3, the DNA is TGCAGCGTTGGGGAGGCCACGGGGACTGAAGCTTTCTTT.

In its sample, this clonotype was seen a few times. The chain employs TRBV12-3 or TRBV12-4 and TRBJ1-1, with 8 bases identical to TRBD1. The CDR3 is 14 amino acids. V shed 5 bases and J 3 bases; nucleotides not matched to a gene: 5. CDR3 loop: CASSTNRGDTEAFF. CDR3 bases: TGTGCCAGCAGTACCAACAGGGGGGACACTGAAGCTTTCTTT.

This clonotype was counted only a few times. The V call is TRBV12-3 or TRBV12-4, the J call TRBJ2-1; TRBD2 agrees at 7 bases. Trimming removed 7 bases from V and 4 bases from J; junction bases left unmatched: 13. CDR3 size: 16 residues. CDR3 DNA sequence: TGTGCCAGCACCCCGGGGTGGGGGGGTCAATACAATGAGCAGTTCTTC. Protein: CASTPGWGGQYNEQFF.

There are a few counts of this clonotype. The chain joins TRBV2 to TRBJ2-1, with 11 bases lining up with TRBD1. V was pared by 7 bases and J by 9 bases, with 5 bases of the junction left unmatched. The CDR3 is 13 amino acids. In germline, CDR1 is SNHLY, CDR2 FYNNEI. The CDR3 spells CASIGTGGVEQFF. CDR3 in DNA: TGTGCCAGCATCGGGACAGGGGGAGTTGAGCAGTTCTTC.

This clonotype was detected a few times. V gene TRBV11-2 combines with J gene TRBJ2-3; no clear D. Germline CDR1 SGHAT, CDR2 FQNNGV. The ends were cut back, 5 bases at V and 1 base at J, with 7 bases in the middle. CDR3 size: 13 residues. The CDR3 nucleotides are TGTGCCAGCAGCGCCCCTGGCACAGATACGCAGTATTTT. Translating it yields CASSAPGTDTQYF.

The J gene is TRBJ1-1, the V gene TRBV12-3 or TRBV12-4; 7 bases line up with TRBD1. V lost 7 bases, J lost 6 bases, and 11 bases stayed unmatched. The CDR3 loop spans 14 amino acids. The CDR3 DNA sequence: TGTGCCAGCAAACTGACAGGGTCGGGAGCTGAAGCTTTCTTT. Protein: CASKLTGSGAEAFF.

This clonotype came up a few times. The chain combines TRBV12-3 or TRBV12-4 with TRBJ2-7; 10 bases fit TRBD2. V was clipped by 2 bases and J by 5 bases; unmatched bases: 9. The CDR3 has 16 residues. The CDR3 reads CASSLRQAGGLDEQYF. In DNA, the CDR3 is TGTGCCAGCAGTTTAAGGCAAGCGGGGGGGCTCGACGAGCAGTACTTC.

The V and J genes are TRBV7-8 and TRBJ2-3; 10 bases agree with TRBD2. The CDR3 sequence is 15 residues long. Germline V CDR1 and CDR2: SGHVS, FQNEAQ. J was trimmed by 8 bases and V by 0 bases; bases with no gene match: 5. The CDR3 coding sequence is TGTGCCAGCAGCTTAGCGGTGGTAGCGGGAGGTACGCAGTATTTT. Encoded protein: CASSLAVVAGGTQYF.

The rearrangement joins TRBV7-3 to TRBJ2-5; 8 nucleotides match TRBD1. The J segment lost 5 bases and the V segment lost 5 bases, leaving 10 bases of the junction unmatched. The germline V gene encodes CDR1 SGHTA and CDR2 FQGTGA. This CDR3 comprises 15 residues. CDR3 sequence (DNA): TGTGCCAGCAGCCCTAGACAGGGGCCATGGGAGACCCAGTACTTC. It is translated as CASSPRQGPWETQYF.

The gene calls are TRBV24-1 and TRBJ1-1; unclear D gene. The CDR3 is 13 amino acids. The germline V and J ends were trimmed by 7 bases and 3 bases, with 11 bases remaining between them. Germline CDR1 and CDR2: KGHDR and SFDVKD. CDR3 nucleotides: TGTGCCACCAGGGGTGGTGTCTACACTGAAGCTTTCTTT. Its protein product is CATRGGVYTEAFF.

The chain is built from TRBV24-1 and TRBJ2-2, with TRBD2 matching 12 bases. Germline CDR1 reads KGHDR; CDR2 reads SFDVKD. The CDR3 runs to 16 residues. J gave up 7 bases and V 3 bases, and 5 bases lay outside the gene matches. The CDR3 here is CATSDPGLAGLGELFF. CDR3 coding DNA: TGTGCCACCAGTGATCCCGGACTAGCGGGGCTCGGGGAGCTGTTTTTT.

The CDR3 sequence is CSVDISGQGANEQFF. As DNA, the CDR3 is TGCAGCGTTGATATATCGGGACAGGGGGCCAATGAGCAGTTCTTC. The chain has TRBV29-1 and TRBJ2-1, with 12 bases identical to TRBD1. The CDR3 is 15 amino acids. V dropped 3 bases and J dropped 6; count of bases not matched to a gene: 6. The germline V gene encodes CDR1 SQVTM and CDR2 ANQGSEA.